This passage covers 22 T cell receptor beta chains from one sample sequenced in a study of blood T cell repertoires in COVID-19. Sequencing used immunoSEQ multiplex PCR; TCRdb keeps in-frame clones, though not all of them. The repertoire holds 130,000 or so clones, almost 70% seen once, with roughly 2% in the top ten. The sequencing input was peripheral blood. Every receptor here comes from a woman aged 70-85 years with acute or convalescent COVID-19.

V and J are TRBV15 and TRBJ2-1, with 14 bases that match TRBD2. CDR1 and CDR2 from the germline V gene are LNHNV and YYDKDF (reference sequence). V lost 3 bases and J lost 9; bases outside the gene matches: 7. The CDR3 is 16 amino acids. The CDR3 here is CATSSYGLAGGGEQFF. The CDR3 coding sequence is TGTGCCACCAGCAGTTACGGACTAGCGGGAGGCGGTGAGCAGTTCTTC.

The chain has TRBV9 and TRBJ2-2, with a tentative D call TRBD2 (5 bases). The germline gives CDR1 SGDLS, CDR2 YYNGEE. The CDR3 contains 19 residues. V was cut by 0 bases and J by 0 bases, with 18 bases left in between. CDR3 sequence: CASSVGKYISDSNTGELFF. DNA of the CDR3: TGTGCCAGCAGCGTAGGGAAATATATCTCGGACTCGAACACCGGGGAGCTGTTTTTT.

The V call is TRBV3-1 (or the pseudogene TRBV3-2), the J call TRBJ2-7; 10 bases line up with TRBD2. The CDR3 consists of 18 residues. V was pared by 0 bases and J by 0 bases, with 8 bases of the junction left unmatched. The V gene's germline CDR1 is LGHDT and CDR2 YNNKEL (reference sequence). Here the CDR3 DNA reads TGTGCCAGCAGCCAAGATATGGCTAGCGGGAGCCTCTCCTACGAGCAGTACTTC. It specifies CASSQDMASGSLSYEQYF.

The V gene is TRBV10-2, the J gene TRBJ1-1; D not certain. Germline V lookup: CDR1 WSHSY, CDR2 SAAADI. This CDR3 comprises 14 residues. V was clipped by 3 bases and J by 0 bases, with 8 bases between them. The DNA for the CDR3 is TGCGCCAGCAGTGATCCCGACATGAACACTGAAGCTTTCTTT. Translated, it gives CASSDPDMNTEAFF.

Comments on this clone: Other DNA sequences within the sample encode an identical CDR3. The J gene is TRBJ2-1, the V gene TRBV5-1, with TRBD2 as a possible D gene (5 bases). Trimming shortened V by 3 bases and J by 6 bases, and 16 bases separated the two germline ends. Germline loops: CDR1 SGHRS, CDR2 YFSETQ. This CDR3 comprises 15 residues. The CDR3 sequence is CASSSLAGPPNEQFF. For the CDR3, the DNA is TGCGCCAGCAGCTCTCTGGCGGGTCCTCCCAATGAGCAGTTCTTC.

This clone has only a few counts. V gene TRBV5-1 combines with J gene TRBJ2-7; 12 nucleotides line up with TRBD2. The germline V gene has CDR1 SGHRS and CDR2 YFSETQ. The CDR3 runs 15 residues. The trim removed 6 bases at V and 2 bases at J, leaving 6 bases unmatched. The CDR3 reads CASTPRTSGTYEQYF. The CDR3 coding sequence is TGCGCCAGCACTCCCCGGACTAGCGGGACCTACGAGCAGTACTTC.

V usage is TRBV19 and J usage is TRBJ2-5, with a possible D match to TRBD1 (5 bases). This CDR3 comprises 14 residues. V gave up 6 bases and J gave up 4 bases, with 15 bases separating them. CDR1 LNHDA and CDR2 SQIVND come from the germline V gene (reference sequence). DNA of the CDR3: TGTGCCAGTAGCCCACCTCAGGGTGTAGAGACCCAGTACTTC. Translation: CASSPPQGVETQYF.

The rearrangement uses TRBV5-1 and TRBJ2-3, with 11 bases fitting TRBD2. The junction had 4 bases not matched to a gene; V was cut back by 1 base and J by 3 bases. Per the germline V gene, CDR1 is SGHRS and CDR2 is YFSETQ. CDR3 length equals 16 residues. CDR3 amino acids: CASSLTSGSVTDTQYF. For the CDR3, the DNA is TGCGCCAGCAGCTTGACTAGCGGGAGTGTGACAGATACGCAGTATTTT.

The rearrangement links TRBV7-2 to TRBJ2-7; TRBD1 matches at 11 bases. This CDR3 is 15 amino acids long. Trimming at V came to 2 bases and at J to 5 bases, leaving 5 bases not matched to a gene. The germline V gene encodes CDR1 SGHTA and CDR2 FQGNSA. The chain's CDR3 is CASSLRTGGWDEQYF. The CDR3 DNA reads TGTGCCAGCAGCTTAAGGACAGGGGGCTGGGACGAGCAGTACTTC.

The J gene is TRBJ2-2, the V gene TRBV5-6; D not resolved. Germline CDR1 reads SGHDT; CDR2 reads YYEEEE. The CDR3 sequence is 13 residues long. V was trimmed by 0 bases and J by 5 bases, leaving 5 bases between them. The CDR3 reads CASSLVPTGELFF. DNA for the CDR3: TGTGCCAGCAGCTTGGTTCCGACCGGGGAGCTGTTTTTT.

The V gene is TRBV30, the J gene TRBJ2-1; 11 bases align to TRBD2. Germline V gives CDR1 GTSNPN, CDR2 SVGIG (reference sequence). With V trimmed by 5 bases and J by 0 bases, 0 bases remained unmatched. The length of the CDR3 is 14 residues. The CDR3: CAWGLAGSYNEQFF. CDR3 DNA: TGTGCCTGGGGACTAGCGGGCTCCTACAATGAGCAGTTCTTC.

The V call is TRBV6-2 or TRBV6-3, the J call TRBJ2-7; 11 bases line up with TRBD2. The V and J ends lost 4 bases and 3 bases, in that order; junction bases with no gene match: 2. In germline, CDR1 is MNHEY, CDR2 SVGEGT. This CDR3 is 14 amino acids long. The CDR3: CASSFGTSGYEQYF. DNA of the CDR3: TGTGCCAGCAGTTTTGGGACTAGCGGCTACGAGCAGTACTTC.

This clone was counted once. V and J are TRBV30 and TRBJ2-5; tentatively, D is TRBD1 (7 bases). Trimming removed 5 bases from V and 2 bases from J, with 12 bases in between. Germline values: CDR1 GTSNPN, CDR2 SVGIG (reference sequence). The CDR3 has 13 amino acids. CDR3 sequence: CAWSGGPQETQYF. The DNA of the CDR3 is TGTGCCTGGTCAGGGGGGCCACAAGAGACCCAGTACTTC.

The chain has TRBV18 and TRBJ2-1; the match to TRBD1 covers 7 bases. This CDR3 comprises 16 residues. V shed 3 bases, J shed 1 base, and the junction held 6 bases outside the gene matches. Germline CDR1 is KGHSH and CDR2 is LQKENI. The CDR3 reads CASSPRGGLSYNEQFF. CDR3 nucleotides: TGTGCCAGCTCACCCCGAGGGGGCCTATCCTACAATGAGCAGTTCTTC. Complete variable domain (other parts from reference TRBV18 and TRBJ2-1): NAGVMQNPRHLVRRRGQEARLRCSPMKGHSHVYWYRQLPEEGLKFMVYLQKENIIDESGMPKERFSAEFPKEGPSILRIQQVVRGDSAAYFCASSPRGGLSYNEQFFGPGTRLTVL.

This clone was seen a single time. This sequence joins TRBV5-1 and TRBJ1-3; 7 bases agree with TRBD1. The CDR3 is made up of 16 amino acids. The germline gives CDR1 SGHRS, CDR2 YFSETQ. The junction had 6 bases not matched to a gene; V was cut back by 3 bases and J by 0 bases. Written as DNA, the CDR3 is TGCGCCAGCAGCTCGGGACAGACCGGCTCTGGAAACACCATATATTTT. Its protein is CASSSGQTGSGNTIYF.

The CDR3 loop reads CASSPLGQLNSPLHF. The CDR3, as DNA: TGTGCCAGCTCACCACTGGGACAGCTTAATTCACCCCTCCACTTT. The chain uses TRBV18 and TRBJ1-6; 7 bases align to TRBD1. The CDR3 covers 15 residues. After removal of 1 base from V and 6 bases from J, the junction contained 3 bases not matched to a gene. Germline V CDR1 and CDR2: KGHSH, LQKENI.

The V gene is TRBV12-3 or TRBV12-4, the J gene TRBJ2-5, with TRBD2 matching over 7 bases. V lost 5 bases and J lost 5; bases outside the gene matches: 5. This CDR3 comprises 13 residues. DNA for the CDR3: TGTGCCAGCAGTCCGACTAGCATGGAGACCCAGTACTTC. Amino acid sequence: CASSPTSMETQYF.

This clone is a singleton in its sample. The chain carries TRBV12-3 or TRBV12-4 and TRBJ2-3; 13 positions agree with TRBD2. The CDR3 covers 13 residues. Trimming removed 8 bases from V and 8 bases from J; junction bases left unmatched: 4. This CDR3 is CASGTSGVGTQYF. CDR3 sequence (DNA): TGTGCCAGCGGGACTAGCGGGGTGGGTACGCAGTATTTT.

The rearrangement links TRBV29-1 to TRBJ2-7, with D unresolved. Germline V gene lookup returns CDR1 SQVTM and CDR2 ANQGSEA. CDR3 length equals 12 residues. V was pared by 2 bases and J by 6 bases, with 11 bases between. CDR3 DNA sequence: TGCAGCGTTGAAAACACCCCGGGCGAGCAGTACTTC. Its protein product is CSVENTPGEQYF.

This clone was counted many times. The CDR3 region is CASRGQGLPSGYTF. The CDR3, as DNA: TGTGCCAGCAGAGGGCAGGGCCTACCGAGTGGCTACACCTTC. The chain joins TRBV5-4 to TRBJ1-2, with D maybe TRBD1 (5 bases). V lost 5 bases and J lost 7, with 18 bases in between. This CDR3 has 14 residues. CDR1 and CDR2 from the germline V gene are SGHNT and YYREEE (reference sequence).

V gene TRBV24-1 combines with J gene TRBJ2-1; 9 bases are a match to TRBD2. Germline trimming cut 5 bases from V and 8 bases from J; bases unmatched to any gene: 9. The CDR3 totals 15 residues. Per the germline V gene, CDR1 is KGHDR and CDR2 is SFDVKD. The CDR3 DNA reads TGTGCCACCAGTGCTAGGCGGGAGGGTCGTGATGAGCAGTTCTTC. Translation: CATSARREGRDEQFF.

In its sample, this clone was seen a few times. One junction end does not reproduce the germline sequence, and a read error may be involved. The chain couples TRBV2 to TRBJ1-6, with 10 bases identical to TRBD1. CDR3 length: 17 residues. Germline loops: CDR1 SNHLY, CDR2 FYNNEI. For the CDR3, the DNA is TGTGCCAGCAGTGAGGCTGGACAGGGGGTCTATATTTCACCCCTCCACTTT. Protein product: CASSEAGQGVYISPLHF.